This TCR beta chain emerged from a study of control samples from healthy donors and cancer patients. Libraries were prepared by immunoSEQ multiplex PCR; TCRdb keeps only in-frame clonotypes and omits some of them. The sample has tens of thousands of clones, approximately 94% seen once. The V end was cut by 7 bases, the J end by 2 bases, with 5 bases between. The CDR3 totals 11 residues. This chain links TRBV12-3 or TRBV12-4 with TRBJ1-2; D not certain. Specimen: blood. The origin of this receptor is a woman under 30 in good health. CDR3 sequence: CASTGNYGYTF. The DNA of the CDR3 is TGTGCCAGCACAGGAAACTATGGCTACACCTTC.